These 10 T cell receptor beta chains were all obtained from the same sample, sequenced in a study of blood T cell repertoires in COVID-19. Generated by immunoSEQ multiplex PCR, the TCRdb table keeps only in-frame clones and is missing some. The repertoire consists of roughly 50,000 clones, with roughly 82% occurring once and the leading ten covering around 7%. Sample: peripheral blood. These receptors were obtained from a middle-aged man with acute or convalescent COVID-19.

The rearrangement joins TRBV6-4 to TRBJ2-3; 10 bases align to TRBD2. V lost 3 bases and J lost 4; bases outside the gene matches: 4. Germline CDR1 is MRHNA and CDR2 is SNTAGT. The CDR3 totals 15 residues. The CDR3 loop is CASSETSGAPDTQYF. CDR3 sequence (DNA): TGTGCCAGCAGTGAAACTAGCGGGGCCCCAGATACGCAGTATTTT.

V and J are TRBV6-4 and TRBJ2-1; tentative D call: TRBD2 (6 bases). Germline lookup yields CDR1 MRHNA and CDR2 SNTAGT. The CDR3 extends over 13 amino acids. Trimming pared 7 bases from V and 9 bases from J, leaving 16 bases between. The DNA for the CDR3 is TGTGCCAGCACCTTAACCCCCGGGAGTGAGCAGTTCTTC. The encoded protein is CASTLTPGSEQFF.

This clone appeared a few times. J is TRBJ2-1 and V is TRBV7-2, with 12 positions matching TRBD2. V gave up 3 bases and J gave up 12 bases; unmatched junction bases: 12. The CDR3 has 16 amino acids. CDR1 and CDR2 from the germline V gene are SGHTA and FQGNSA. CDR3 sequence: CASSFSWELAGGMQFF. Written as DNA, the CDR3 is TGTGCCAGCAGCTTCTCATGGGAACTAGCGGGGGGAATGCAGTTCTTC.

This clone occurred once. This chain uses TRBV2 with TRBJ2-7; TRBD1 matches at 9 bases. The junction had 10 bases not matched to a gene; V was cut back by 6 bases and J by 7 bases. The CDR3 has 14 amino acids. Germline V CDR1 and CDR2: SNHLY, FYNNEI. CDR3 sequence (DNA): TGTGCCAGCAGAGTTACAGGGGGCTTCGGGGAGCAGTACTTC. It encodes CASRVTGGFGEQYF.

This clone was seen once. The rearrangement links TRBV4-2 to TRBJ1-2; weak D call: TRBD1 (6 bases). This CDR3 spans 14 amino acids. Germline V gene sequence: CDR1 LGHNA, CDR2 YNFKEQ. Between the trimmed V and J ends, which lost 6 bases and 4 bases, there was a span of 15 bases. The CDR3 loop is CASSPTTGTYGYTF. In DNA, the CDR3 is TGTGCCAGCAGTCCCACGACAGGCACCTATGGCTACACCTTC.

This chain uses TRBV2 with TRBJ1-2; TRBD1 matches at 10 bases. The CDR3 is 15 residues long. Germline lookup yields CDR1 SNHLY and CDR2 FYNNEI. Trimming removed 6 bases from V and 2 bases from J; junction bases left unmatched: 6. The CDR3 DNA follows: TGTGCCAGCAGCTTGGGACAGGGGATCAACTATGGCTACACCTTC. It codes for CASSLGQGINYGYTF.

The chain is built from TRBV6-2 or TRBV6-3 and TRBJ1-6; TRBD1 might be the D (5 bases). This CDR3 spans 15 amino acids. Germline values: CDR1 MNHEY, CDR2 SVGEGT. Trimming removed 4 bases at V and 5 bases at J, with 12 bases between. CDR3 sequence reads: CASSSAGPNNSPLHF. CDR3 DNA sequence: TGTGCCAGCAGTTCCGCGGGACCCAATAATTCACCCCTCCACTTT.

The CDR3 bases are TGTGCCAGCAGCCAAGCAGGGGGTAATCAGCCCCAGCATTTT. As protein: CASSQAGGNQPQHF. The chain has TRBV3-1 (or the pseudogene TRBV3-2) and TRBJ1-5; 7 positions match TRBD1. Germline V CDR1 and CDR2: LGHDT, YNNKEL (reference sequence). The CDR3 runs 14 residues. The junction had 1 base not matched to a gene; V was cut back by 1 base and J by 4 bases.

With respect to this clone: The junction shows a germline mismatch at one end, possibly a read error. The chain employs TRBV24-1 and TRBJ1-6; 8 nucleotides line up with TRBD1. The V gene's germline CDR1 is KGHDR and CDR2 SFDVKD. This CDR3 spans 12 amino acids. The CDR3 loop reads CATSDPTGGLYF. In DNA, the CDR3 is TGTGCCACCAGTGACCCTACAGGGGGTCTCTACTTT.

This clone has only one observation. The chain has TRBV5-1 and TRBJ1-2; 8 nucleotides match TRBD1. The CDR3 runs 15 residues. With 4 bases clipped from V and 5 bases from J, the junction kept 10 bases outside the gene matches. CDR1 SGHRS and CDR2 YFSETQ come from the germline V gene. The CDR3: CASSLNQGAGYGYTF. The DNA of the CDR3 is TGCGCCAGCAGCCTAAACCAGGGGGCTGGTTATGGCTACACCTTC.